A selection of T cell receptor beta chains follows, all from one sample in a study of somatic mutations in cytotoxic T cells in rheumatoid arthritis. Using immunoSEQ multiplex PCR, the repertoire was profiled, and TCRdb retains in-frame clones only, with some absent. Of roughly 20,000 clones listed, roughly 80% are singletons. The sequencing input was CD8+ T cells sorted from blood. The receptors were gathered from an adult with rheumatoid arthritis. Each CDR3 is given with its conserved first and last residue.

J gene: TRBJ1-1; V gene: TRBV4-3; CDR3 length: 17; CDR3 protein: CASSQEYTGTGNTEAFF
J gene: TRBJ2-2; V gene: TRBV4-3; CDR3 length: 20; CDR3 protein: CASSQDFLLAGGLDTGELFF
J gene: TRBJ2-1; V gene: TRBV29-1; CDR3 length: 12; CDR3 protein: CSVCPSDTEQFF
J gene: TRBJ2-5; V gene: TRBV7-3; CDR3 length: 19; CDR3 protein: CASSLVGTSGGAVVETQYF
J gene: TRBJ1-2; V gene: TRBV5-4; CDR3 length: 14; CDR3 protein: CASSFQEPGYGYTF
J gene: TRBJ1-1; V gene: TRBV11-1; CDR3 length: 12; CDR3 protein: CASSFEWTEAFF
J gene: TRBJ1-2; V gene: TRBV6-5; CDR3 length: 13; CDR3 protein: CASSYSNRDGYTF
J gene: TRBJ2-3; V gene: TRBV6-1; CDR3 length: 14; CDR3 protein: CASSGASSADTQYF
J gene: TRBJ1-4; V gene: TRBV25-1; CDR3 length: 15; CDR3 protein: CASSEGSGGNEKLFF
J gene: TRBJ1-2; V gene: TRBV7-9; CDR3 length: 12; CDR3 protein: CASSFGQNGYTF
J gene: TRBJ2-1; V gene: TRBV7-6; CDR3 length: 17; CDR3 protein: CASSPRTSGSAYNEQFF
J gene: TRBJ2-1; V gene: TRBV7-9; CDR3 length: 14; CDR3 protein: CASSSTPGTNEQFF
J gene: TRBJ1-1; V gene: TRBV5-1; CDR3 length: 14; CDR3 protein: CASSFRLMNTEAFF
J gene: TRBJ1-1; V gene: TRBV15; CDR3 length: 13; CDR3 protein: CATRTGTGAEAFF
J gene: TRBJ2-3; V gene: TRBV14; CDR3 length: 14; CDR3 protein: CASSQGPLADTQYF
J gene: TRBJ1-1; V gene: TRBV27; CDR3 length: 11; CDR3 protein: CASSEGGEAFF
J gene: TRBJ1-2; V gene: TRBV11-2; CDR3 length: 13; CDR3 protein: CASSSGAGYGYTF
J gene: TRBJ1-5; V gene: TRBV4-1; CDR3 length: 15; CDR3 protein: CASSQAVTGNQPQHF
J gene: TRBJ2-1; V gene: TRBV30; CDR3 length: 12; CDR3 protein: CGSVDREYEQFF
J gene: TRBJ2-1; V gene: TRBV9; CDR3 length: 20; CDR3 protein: CASSVGGSGGAVSSYNEQFF
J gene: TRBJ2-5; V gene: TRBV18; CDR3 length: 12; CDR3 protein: CASSPEEETQYF
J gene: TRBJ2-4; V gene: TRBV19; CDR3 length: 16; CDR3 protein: CASSTELLAMENIQYF
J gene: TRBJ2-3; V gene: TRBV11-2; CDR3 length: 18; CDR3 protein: CASSLGHYSGRVPDTQYF
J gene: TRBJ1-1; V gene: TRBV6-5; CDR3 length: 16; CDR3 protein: CASSYDSGPQAAEAFF
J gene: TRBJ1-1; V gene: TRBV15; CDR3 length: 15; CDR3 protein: CATSRDKWENTEAFF
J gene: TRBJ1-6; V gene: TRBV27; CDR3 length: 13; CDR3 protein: CASRGQYNSPLHF
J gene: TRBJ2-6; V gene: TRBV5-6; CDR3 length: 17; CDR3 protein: CASSLLEDLSGANVLTF
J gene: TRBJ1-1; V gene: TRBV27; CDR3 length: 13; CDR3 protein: CASGWNTNTEAFF
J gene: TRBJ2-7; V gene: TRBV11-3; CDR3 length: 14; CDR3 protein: CASSPGPGPYEQYF
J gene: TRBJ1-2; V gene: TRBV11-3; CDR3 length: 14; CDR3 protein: CASSPASANYGYTF
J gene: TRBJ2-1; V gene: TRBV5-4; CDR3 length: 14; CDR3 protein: CASSRREIYNEQFF
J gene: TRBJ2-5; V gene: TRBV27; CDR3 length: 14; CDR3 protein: CASSYGQGQETQYF
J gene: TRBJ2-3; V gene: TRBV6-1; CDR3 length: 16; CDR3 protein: CASSEAPSARTDTQYF
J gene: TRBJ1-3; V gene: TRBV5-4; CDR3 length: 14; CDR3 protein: CASSLEGGVNTIYF
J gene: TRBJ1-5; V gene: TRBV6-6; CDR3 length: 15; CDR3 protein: CASSYSGQGDQPQHF
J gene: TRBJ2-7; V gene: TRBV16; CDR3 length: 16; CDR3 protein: CASSHSSGRALGEQYF
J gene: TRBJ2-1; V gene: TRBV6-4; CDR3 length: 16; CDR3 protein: CASSSSPDFNYNEQFF
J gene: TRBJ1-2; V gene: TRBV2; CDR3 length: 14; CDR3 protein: CASSGQGSWYGYTF
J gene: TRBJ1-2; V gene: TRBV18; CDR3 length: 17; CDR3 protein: CASSPPGTGGLEYGYTF
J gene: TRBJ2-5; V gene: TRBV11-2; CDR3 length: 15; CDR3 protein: CASSLGFLVRETQYF
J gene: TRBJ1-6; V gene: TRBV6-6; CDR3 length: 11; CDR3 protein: CASSPGSPLHF
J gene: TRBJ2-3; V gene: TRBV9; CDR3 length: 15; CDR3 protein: CASSAWGAGTDTQYF
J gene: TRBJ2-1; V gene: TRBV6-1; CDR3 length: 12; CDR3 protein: CASVRPYNEQFF
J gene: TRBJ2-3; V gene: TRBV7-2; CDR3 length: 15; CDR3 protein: CASSLVRSYTDTQYF
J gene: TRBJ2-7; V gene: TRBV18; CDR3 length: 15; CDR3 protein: CASSRPGQGRRGQYF
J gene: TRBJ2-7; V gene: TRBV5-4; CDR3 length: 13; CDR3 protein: CASSHHRRDEQYF
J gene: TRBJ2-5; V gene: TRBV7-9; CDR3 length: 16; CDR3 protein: CASSSLLAGGRETQYF
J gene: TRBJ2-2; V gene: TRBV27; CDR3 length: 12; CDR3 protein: CASTETGGELFF
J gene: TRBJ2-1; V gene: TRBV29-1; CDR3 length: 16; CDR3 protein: CSVDGLAGNHNNEQFF
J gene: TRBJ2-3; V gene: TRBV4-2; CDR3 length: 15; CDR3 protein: CASSHERGGTDTQYF
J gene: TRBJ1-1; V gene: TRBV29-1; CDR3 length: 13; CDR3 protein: CSGGQGRGTEAFF
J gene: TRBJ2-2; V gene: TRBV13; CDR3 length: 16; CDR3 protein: CASSSSQGLNTGELFF
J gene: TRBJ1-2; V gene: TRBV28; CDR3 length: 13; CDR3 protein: CASTYQPNYGYTF